This TCR beta chain came from a study of cytotoxic CD8 clonotypes in ibrutinib-treated CLL. The method was immunoSEQ multiplex PCR; TCRdb's version includes in-frame clones alone and lacks a portion of them. Here the sample spans roughly 38,000 clones, approximately 45% being singletons. V was pared by 5 bases and J by 8 bases, with 10 bases between. Germline V gene data show CDR1 as MNHEY and CDR2 as SVGAGI. The CDR3 has 12 amino acids. Study-level points and caveats: Clonality increased at ibrutinib response, then returned toward baseline at progression. Sustained-remission and progressing patients diverged in sampling times. T-cell clonality at baseline went above that of age-matched healthy donors and rose and fell with circulating CD8+ T-cell counts.

As input for TCR beta libraries, roughly 2.1 micrograms of genomic DNA came from cryopreserved PBMCs. Remarks on this clone: Its antigen is not known.

The sequenced sample was PBMCs, obtained before ibrutinib treatment. The receptor comes from a human donor with chronic lymphocytic leukemia. The rearrangement links TRBV6-5 to TRBJ2-1; no reliable D call. This CDR3 reads CASSTSTHEQFF. The DNA of the CDR3 is TGTGCCAGCAGTACGTCTACGCATGAGCAGTTCTTC.